The rows below give T cell receptor beta chains drawn from one sample of a study of cytomegalovirus exposure and HLA in healthy donors. Measured with immunoSEQ multiplex PCR; TCRdb has only the in-frame clones, and not every one. Of 99,000 or so clones listed, under 85% were seen once; the top ten hold 3.7%. The specimen was PBMCs. Every receptor here comes from a female donor in good health and CMV-seropositive. Both conserved end residues are part of each CDR3. Fields, in order: CDR3 DNA, CDR3 protein, J gene, clone size, V gene, D gene. A D gene is named only where the DNA matches it firmly. The size of a clone is reported for some rows only, either as once, few or many, or as a class for expanded clones.

TGTGCCAGCAGTTTTTCACAGAACTATGGCTACACCTTC	CASSFSQNYGYTF	TRBJ1-2	-	TRBV28	-
TGTGCCAGCAGTTTGTTAGGGGCGGACACTGAAGCTTTCTTT	CASSLLGADTEAFF	TRBJ1-1	-	TRBV27	-
TGTGCCAGCAGTCCATCTAGAGCTGGAAACACCATATATTTT	CASSPSRAGNTIYF	TRBJ1-3	-	TRBV6-5	-
TGTGCCAGCAGCACCCATAGCGGGAGGGCCAGCCGTACAGATACGCAGTATTTT	CASSTHSGRASRTDTQYF	TRBJ2-3	-	TRBV28	TRBD2
TGCGCCAGCAGCTTGCGACATACTAGCGGGAGAGTCAATGAGCAGTTCTTC	CASSLRHTSGRVNEQFF	TRBJ2-1	-	TRBV5-1	TRBD2
TGTGCCAGTAGTTCGAGTAGAAGGGACAGGGTTAGGGATCAGCCCCAGCATTTT	CASSSSRRDRVRDQPQHF	TRBJ1-5	-	TRBV19	TRBD1
TGTGCCAGCAGTTCCCCCCAGACTGTCTACGAGCAGTACTTC	CASSSPQTVYEQYF	TRBJ2-7	-	TRBV28	-
TGTGCCAGCAGCTTATCAGGGGGAGAGACCCAGTACTTC	CASSLSGGETQYF	TRBJ2-5	-	TRBV7-3	TRBD1
TGTTCCAGCAGCTTTGCCGGACAGGGAGGCAATCAGCCCCAGCATTTT	CSSSFAGQGGNQPQHF	TRBJ1-5	once	TRBV7-9	TRBD1
TGTGCCAGCAGTGAGGGGGCTTTCTACGAGCAGTACTTC	CASSEGAFYEQYF	TRBJ2-7	few	TRBV6-1	-
TGTGCCAGCAGCGGAGCTAGCGGCGAAGAGACCCAGTACTTC	CASSGASGEETQYF	TRBJ2-5	-	TRBV7-7	TRBD2
TGTGCCAGCAGTGCACCCCCTAGCGGGAGGGGGTACGAGCAGTACTTC	CASSAPPSGRGYEQYF	TRBJ2-7	few	TRBV2	TRBD2
TGTGCCAGCAGTGAAGGTAGGCAGGGTAGGAACACTGAAGCTTTCTTT	CASSEGRQGRNTEAFF	TRBJ1-1	-	TRBV2	-
TGCGCCAGCAGCAGCTTTACAGATACGCAGTATTTT	CASSSFTDTQYF	TRBJ2-3	-	TRBV4-1	-
TGTGCCAGTAGCCGGGACAGCCAAGAGACCCAGTACTTC	CASSRDSQETQYF	TRBJ2-5	-	TRBV19	TRBD1
TGTGCCAGCAGCTTAACAGGGGGACCCGAGCAGTACTTC	CASSLTGGPEQYF	TRBJ2-7	-	TRBV7-9	TRBD1
TGCGCCAGCAGCCTCCCCGCGGGCGGGGGGGCCCAGACCTACGAGCAGTACTTC	CASSLPAGGGAQTYEQYF	TRBJ2-7	few	TRBV4-1	TRBD2
TGTGCCAGCACCCCGGTCGGGACAGGGAGAGCTGAAGCTTTCTTT	CASTPVGTGRAEAFF	TRBJ1-1	-	TRBV25-1	TRBD1
TGTGCCAGCAGTTTTCCCGCGGGTGAGCAGTTCTTC	CASSFPAGEQFF	TRBJ2-1	-	TRBV27	-
TGTGCCAGCAGTGCTACGGGCGGGAGCTACGAGCAGTACTTC	CASSATGGSYEQYF	TRBJ2-7	few	TRBV6-1	TRBD2
TGTGCCAGCAGTGAAGACGGGAGCTCCTACAATGAGCAGTTCTTC	CASSEDGSSYNEQFF	TRBJ2-1	-	TRBV6-1	-
TGTGCCAGCAGCACCAACCGGGACAGGGGGAATCAGCCCCAGCATTTT	CASSTNRDRGNQPQHF	TRBJ1-5	-	TRBV21-1	-
TGTGCCAGCAAATGGCAGATGAACACTGAAGCTTTCTTT	CASKWQMNTEAFF	TRBJ1-1	-	TRBV2	-
TGTGCCAGCAACAGGGCAGGAGCGAACTACGAGCAGTACTTC	CASNRAGANYEQYF	TRBJ2-7	-	TRBV9	-
TGTGCCAGCAGCTTGGAGGCTAGCGGCATAGATACGCAGTATTTT	CASSLEASGIDTQYF	TRBJ2-3	few	TRBV5-6	TRBD2
TGTGCCAGCAGCTTAGGGGAGGGAATCGGCGCTTTCTTT	CASSLGEGIGAFF	TRBJ1-1	-	TRBV11-1	-
TGTGCCAGCAGCCCGGGACAGTTCTCTGGAAACACCATATATTTT	CASSPGQFSGNTIYF	TRBJ1-3	-	TRBV7-8	TRBD1
TGTGCCAGCAGTTTACAATGGGGACTCGGTCAGCCCCAGCATTTT	CASSLQWGLGQPQHF	TRBJ1-5	-	TRBV27	-
TGTGCCAGCAGCGTAACAGGGGCTAACACTGAAGCTTTCTTT	CASSVTGANTEAFF	TRBJ1-1	-	TRBV9	TRBD1
TGTGCCAGCAGTGAAAGTTCAGGGAACGGCAATCAGCCCCAGCATTTT	CASSESSGNGNQPQHF	TRBJ1-5	-	TRBV2	-
TGTGCCAGCAGCTTAGGGAGGCTAGCGGGACCATCCTACAATGAGCAGTTCTTC	CASSLGRLAGPSYNEQFF	TRBJ2-1	-	TRBV7-2	TRBD2
TGTGCCAGCAGCTTAGTTGGGGGGGGAGGAGCGACCCAGTACTTC	CASSLVGGGGATQYF	TRBJ2-5	once	TRBV11-2	TRBD2
TGTGCCAGCAGCCCACTAGCGGGCATATACGAGCAGTACTTC	CASSPLAGIYEQYF	TRBJ2-7	large	TRBV5-6	TRBD2
TGCGCCAGCAGCCAGCGGGGGGCCGGGGAGCTGTTTTTT	CASSQRGAGELFF	TRBJ2-2	-	TRBV5-1	TRBD2
TGCGCCAGCAGTGGCCGGGGTGGGGAAAACACTGAAGCTTTCTTT	CASSGRGGENTEAFF	TRBJ1-1	-	TRBV10-2	-
TGTGCCAGTAGTATGCAGGACTCCTACGAGCAGTACTTC	CASSMQDSYEQYF	TRBJ2-7	-	TRBV19	-
TGTGCCAGCAGCACATTTAGCAATCAGCCCCAGCATTTT	CASSTFSNQPQHF	TRBJ1-5	-	TRBV11-2	-
TGTGCCAGCAGTGTAGGTACAGGGGGCGATACGCAGTATTTT	CASSVGTGGDTQYF	TRBJ2-3	few	TRBV2	TRBD1
TGCGCCAGCAGCCCCGTGAGCGGGACAGGGAACATTCAGTACTTC	CASSPVSGTGNIQYF	TRBJ2-4	-	TRBV5-1	TRBD1
TGTGCCAGCAGCTCACAGACAGATGCCGAAGCTTTCTTT	CASSSQTDAEAFF	TRBJ1-1	-	TRBV11-3	-
TGCGCCAGCAGTCAATCAGGACAGAGTAATCTAACCTACGAGCAGTACTTC	CASSQSGQSNLTYEQYF	TRBJ2-7	once	TRBV23-1	-